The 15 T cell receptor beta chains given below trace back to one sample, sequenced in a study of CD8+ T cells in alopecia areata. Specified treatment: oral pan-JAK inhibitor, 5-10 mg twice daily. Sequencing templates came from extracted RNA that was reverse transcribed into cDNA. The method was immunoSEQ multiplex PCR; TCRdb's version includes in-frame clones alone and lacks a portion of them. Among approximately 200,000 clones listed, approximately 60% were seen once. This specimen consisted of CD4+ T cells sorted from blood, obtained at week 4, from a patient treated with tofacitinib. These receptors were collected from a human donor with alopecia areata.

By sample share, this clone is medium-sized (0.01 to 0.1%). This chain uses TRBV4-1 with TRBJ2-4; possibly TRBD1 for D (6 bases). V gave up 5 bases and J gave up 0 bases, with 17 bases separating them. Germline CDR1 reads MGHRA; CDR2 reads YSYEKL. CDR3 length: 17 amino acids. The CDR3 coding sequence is TGCGCCAGCAGCGAAGGGATGGGGGCGATAGCCAAAAACATTCAGTACTTC. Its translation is CASSEGMGAIAKNIQYF.

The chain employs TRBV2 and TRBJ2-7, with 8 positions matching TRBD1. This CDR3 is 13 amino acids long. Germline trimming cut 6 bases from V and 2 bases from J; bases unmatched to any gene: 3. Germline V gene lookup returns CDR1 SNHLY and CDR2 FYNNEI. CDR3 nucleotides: TGTGCCAGCAGGGGACAGGCCGCCTACGAGCAGTACTTC. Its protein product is CASRGQAAYEQYF.

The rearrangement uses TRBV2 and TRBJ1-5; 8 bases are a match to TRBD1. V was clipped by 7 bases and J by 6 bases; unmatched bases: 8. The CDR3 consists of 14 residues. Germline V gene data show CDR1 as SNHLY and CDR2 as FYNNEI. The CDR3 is CASKGGRGPQPQHF. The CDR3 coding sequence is TGTGCCAGCAAGGGGGGCAGGGGGCCTCAGCCCCAGCATTTT. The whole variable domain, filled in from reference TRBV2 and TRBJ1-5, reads EPEVTQTPSHQVTQMGQEVILRCVPISNHLYFYWYRQILGQKVEFLVSFYNNEISEKSEIFDDQFSVERPDGSNFTLKIRSTKLEDSAMYFCASKGGRGPQPQHFGDGTRLSIL.

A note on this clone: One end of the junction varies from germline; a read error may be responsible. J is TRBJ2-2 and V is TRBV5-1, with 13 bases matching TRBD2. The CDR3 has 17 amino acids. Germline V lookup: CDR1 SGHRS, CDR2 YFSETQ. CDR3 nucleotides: TGCGCCAGCAGCTTCGGGACTAGCGGGACGAACACCGGGGAGCTGTTCTTT. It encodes CASSFGTSGTNTGELFF.

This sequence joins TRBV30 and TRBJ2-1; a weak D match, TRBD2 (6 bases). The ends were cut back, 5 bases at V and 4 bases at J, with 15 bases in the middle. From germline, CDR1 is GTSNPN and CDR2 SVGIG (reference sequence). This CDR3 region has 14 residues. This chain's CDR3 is CAWELATTYNEQFF. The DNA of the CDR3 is TGTGCCTGGGAGCTAGCGACGACGTACAATGAGCAGTTCTTC.

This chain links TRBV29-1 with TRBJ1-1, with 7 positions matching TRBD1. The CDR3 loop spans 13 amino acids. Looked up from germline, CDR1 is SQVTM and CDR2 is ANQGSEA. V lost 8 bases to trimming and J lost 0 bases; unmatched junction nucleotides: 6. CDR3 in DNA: TGCAGCTCACGACAGGGACTGAACACTGAAGCTTTCTTT. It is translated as CSSRQGLNTEAFF.

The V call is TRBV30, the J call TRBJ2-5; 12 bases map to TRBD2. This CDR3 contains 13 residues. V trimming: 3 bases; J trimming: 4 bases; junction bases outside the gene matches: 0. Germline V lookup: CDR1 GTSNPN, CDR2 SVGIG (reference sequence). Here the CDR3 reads CAWRTSGRETQYF. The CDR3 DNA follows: TGTGCCTGGAGGACTAGCGGGAGAGAGACCCAGTACTTC.

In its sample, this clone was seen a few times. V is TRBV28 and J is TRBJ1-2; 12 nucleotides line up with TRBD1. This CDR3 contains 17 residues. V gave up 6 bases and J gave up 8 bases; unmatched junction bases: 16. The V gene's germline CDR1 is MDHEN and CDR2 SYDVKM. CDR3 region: CASSKPPGQGARRGYTF. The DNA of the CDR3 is TGTGCCAGCAGCAAACCCCCGGGACAGGGGGCTCGACGAGGCTACACCTTC.

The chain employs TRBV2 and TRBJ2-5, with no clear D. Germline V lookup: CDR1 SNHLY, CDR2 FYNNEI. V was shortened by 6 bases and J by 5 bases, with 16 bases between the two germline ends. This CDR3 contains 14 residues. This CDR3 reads CASSRVGRTETQYF. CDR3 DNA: TGTGCCAGCAGCCGCGTTGGTAGGACGGAGACCCAGTACTTC.

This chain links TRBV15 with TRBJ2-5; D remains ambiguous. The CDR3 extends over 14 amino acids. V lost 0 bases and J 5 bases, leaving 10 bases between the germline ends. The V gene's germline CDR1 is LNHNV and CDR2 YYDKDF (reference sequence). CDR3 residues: CATSRDKLSETQYF. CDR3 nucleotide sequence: TGTGCCACCAGCAGAGATAAGTTAAGTGAGACCCAGTACTTC.

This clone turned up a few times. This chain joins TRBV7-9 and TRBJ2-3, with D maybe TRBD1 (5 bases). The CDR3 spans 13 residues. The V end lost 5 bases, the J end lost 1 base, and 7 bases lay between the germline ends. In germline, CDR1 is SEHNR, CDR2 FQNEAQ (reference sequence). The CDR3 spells CASSQGGTDTQYF. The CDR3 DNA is TGTGCCAGCAGCCAAGGGGGCACAGATACGCAGTATTTT.

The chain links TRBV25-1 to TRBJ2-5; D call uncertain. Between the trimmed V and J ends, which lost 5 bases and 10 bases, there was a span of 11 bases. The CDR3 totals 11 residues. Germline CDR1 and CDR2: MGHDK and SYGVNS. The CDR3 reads CASSSAAVQYF. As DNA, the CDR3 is TGTGCCAGCAGTTCCGCGGCGGTCCAGTACTTC.

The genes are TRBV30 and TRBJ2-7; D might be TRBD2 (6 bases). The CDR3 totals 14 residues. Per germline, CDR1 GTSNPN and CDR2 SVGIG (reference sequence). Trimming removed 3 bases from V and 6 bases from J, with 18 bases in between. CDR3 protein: CAWSRATGGLEQYF. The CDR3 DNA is TGTGCCTGGAGCCGCGCAACAGGAGGGCTCGAGCAGTACTTC.

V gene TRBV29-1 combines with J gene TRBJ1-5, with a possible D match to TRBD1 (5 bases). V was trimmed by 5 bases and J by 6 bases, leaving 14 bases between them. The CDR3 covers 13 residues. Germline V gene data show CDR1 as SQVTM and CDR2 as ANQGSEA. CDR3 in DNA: TGCAGCGTTTACGGGGGAGGCGGTCAGCCCCAGCATTTT. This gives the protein CSVYGGGGQPQHF.

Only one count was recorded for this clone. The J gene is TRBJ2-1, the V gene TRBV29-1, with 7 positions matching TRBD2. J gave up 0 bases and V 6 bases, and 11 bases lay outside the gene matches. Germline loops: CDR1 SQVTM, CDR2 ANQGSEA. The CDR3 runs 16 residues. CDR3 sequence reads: CSVRLAELSSYNEQFF. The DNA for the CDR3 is TGCAGCGTCAGACTAGCCGAATTGAGCTCCTACAATGAGCAGTTCTTC.